The 6 T cell receptor beta chains given below trace back to one sample, sequenced in a study of T cells in narcolepsy listed by TCRdb under 2018. Library prep was done by the immunoSEQ multiplex PCR assay. TCRdb provides this immuneACCESS table in a form limited to in-frame rearrangements. Some clones are lacking; in checked studies, under half of them reflect an unresolved V gene, and why the rest are absent is not known. The sample table records under 40,000 clones; around 79% of these occur just once. About 1.1% of the sample lies in the top ten. The sample taken for sequencing was CD45RA- memory CD4+ T cells from PBMCs. In the paper's terms, the cell subset or site label means: memory T cells sorted ex vivo from peripheral blood. The receptor source for this set is a human donor with narcolepsy.

This clone came up a few times. This chain uses TRBV4-2 with TRBJ1-4, with TRBD1 as a possible D gene (5 bases). Trimming took off 2 bases at V and 3 bases at J, with 10 bases between the two ends. The CDR3 runs 15 residues. From germline, CDR1 is LGHNA and CDR2 YNFKEQ. In DNA, the CDR3 is TGTGCCAGCAGCCAACAGATAGGGGCTAATGAAAAACTGTTTTTT. It yields the protein CASSQQIGANEKLFF.

This sequence joins TRBV6-5 and TRBJ2-5, with D hard to call. V lost 6 bases and J lost 5, with 13 bases in between. The CDR3 loop spans 13 amino acids. The germline CDR1 and CDR2 sequences are MNHEY and SVGAGI. The CDR3 spells CASRGAALETQYF. Here the CDR3 DNA reads TGTGCCAGCAGGGGTGCTGCTCTGGAGACCCAGTACTTC.

This chain joins TRBV9 and TRBJ1-1; D remains unclear. Trimming shortened V by 4 bases and J by 0 bases, and 7 bases separated the two germline ends. Germline V CDR1 and CDR2: SGDLS, YYNGEE. The CDR3 extends over 13 amino acids. The CDR3 is CASSRKMNTEAFF. The DNA of the CDR3 is TGTGCCAGCAGCAGGAAAATGAACACTGAAGCTTTCTTT.

The gene calls are TRBV2 and TRBJ1-2, with D unresolved. CDR3 length: 15 amino acids. The germline gives CDR1 SNHLY, CDR2 FYNNEI. Between the trimmed V and J ends, which lost 4 bases and 0 bases, there was a span of 12 bases. Here the CDR3 reads CASSGLQTANYGYTF. As DNA, the CDR3 is TGTGCCAGCAGTGGTCTCCAAACAGCTAACTATGGCTACACCTTC.

The count of this clone is one. This chain connects TRBV7-7 to TRBJ2-1; D is possibly TRBD2 (5 bases). CDR1 is SSHAT, CDR2 FNYEAQ, per germline (reference sequence). This CDR3 spans 15 amino acids. The chain's CDR3 is CASSAAGSSYNEQFF. The CDR3 region has the DNA TGTGCTTCTTCGGCGGCGGGTAGCTCCTACAATGAGCAGTTCTTC.

This chain uses TRBV6-1 with TRBJ1-3; D might be TRBD1 (5 bases). Per the germline V gene, CDR1 is MNHNS and CDR2 is SASEGT. The CDR3 covers 16 residues. Trimming removed 0 bases at V and 1 base at J, with 10 bases between. The CDR3 DNA is TGTGCCAGCAGTGAAGCGCTGGGGGGATCTGGAAACACCATATATTTT. Translation: CASSEALGGSGNTIYF.